This TCR beta chain was obtained from a study of T cell responses to AZD1222 COVID-19 vaccine. Study results and caveats: Clonal diversity may have been underestimated in mostly white British donors. Spike-specific TCRs gained breadth and depth after people received two AZD1222 doses.

Only in-frame clones appear in the TCRdb table, and some are missing; sequencing was by immunoSEQ multiplex PCR. There are 110,000 to 150,000 clones in the sample; roughly nine tenths occur only once, and more than 1.5% lies in the top ten. Notes on this clone: Its antigen is unknown.

The V gene's germline CDR1 is WNHNN and CDR2 SYGVQD (reference sequence). The CDR3 covers 14 residues. The V gene lost 5 bases and the J gene lost 5 bases, with 15 bases spanning the gap. This TCR was sampled from an adult in good health. The input for sequencing was peripheral blood, taken on day 0 of AZD1222 vaccination. This chain connects TRBV10-1 to TRBJ2-5; D assignment may be TRBD1 or TRBD2 (5 bases each). DNA of the CDR3: TGCGCCAGCAGTTCCGACGGGACGTTGGAGACCCAGTACTTC. Translating gives CASSSDGTLETQYF.